Listed below are T cell receptor beta chains from one sample, sequenced in a study of blood T cell repertoires in COVID-19. Sequencing was performed with immunoSEQ multiplex PCR; in TCRdb, only in-frame clones are kept and a portion is missing. The sample consists of around 180,000 clones, around three quarters of them appearing once. The sequencing sample was made of peripheral blood. The receptors were gathered from a man between 65 and 80 years old with active or convalescent COVID-19. Each CDR3 is given with its conserved first and last residue. The order of the fields is clone size, J gene, CDR3 length, D gene, V gene, CDR3 DNA, CDR3 protein. D genes are given only for firm matches. Clone size is stated in some rows and not others, as once, few, many or a class when expanded.

clone size: -; J gene: TRBJ1-4; CDR3 length: 13; D gene: -; V gene: TRBV18; CDR3 DNA: TGTGCCAGCTCACCGTCGGCGGGAGAAAAACTGTTTTTT; CDR3 protein: CASSPSAGEKLFF
clone size: -; J gene: TRBJ2-2; CDR3 length: 16; D gene: TRBD1; V gene: TRBV20-1; CDR3 DNA: TGCAGTGCTAGTGACTCAGGGGGAGTCGGCACCGGGGAGCTGTTTTTT; CDR3 protein: CSASDSGGVGTGELFF
clone size: -; J gene: TRBJ1-1; CDR3 length: 16; D gene: -; V gene: TRBV18; CDR3 DNA: TGTGCCAGCTCACCACTCTCTGGCAGGGGAGACACTGAAGCTTTCTTT; CDR3 protein: CASSPLSGRGDTEAFF
clone size: -; J gene: TRBJ2-3; CDR3 length: 14; D gene: -; V gene: TRBV19; CDR3 DNA: TGTGCCAGTAGTATTCAGTTACAAGCAGATACGCAGTATTTT; CDR3 protein: CASSIQLQADTQYF
clone size: once; J gene: TRBJ1-1; CDR3 length: 16; D gene: TRBD1; V gene: TRBV7-8; CDR3 DNA: TGTGCCAGCAGCTTAGGGACAGGGGGCAGAAACACTGAAGCTTTCTTT; CDR3 protein: CASSLGTGGRNTEAFF
clone size: -; J gene: TRBJ2-5; CDR3 length: 15; D gene: TRBD2; V gene: TRBV6-5; CDR3 DNA: TGTGCCAGCAAGTTTGGGGCTAGCGGTCAAGAGACCCAGTACTTC; CDR3 protein: CASKFGASGQETQYF
clone size: -; J gene: TRBJ2-2; CDR3 length: 14; D gene: -; V gene: TRBV18; CDR3 DNA: TGTGCCAGCTCTCCGTGGGGGCGCAGCGGGGAGCTGTTTTTT; CDR3 protein: CASSPWGRSGELFF
clone size: -; J gene: TRBJ1-5; CDR3 length: 15; D gene: -; V gene: TRBV6-5; CDR3 DNA: TGTGCCATCACAGGTGGTGTACGGGGCAATCAGCCCCAGCATTTT; CDR3 protein: CAITGGVRGNQPQHF
clone size: -; J gene: TRBJ1-2; CDR3 length: 14; D gene: -; V gene: TRBV5-1; CDR3 DNA: TGCGCCACCCGAGAGAGGCCAGGGTTATATGGCTACACCTTC; CDR3 protein: CATRERPGLYGYTF
clone size: -; J gene: TRBJ2-7; CDR3 length: 15; D gene: TRBD1; V gene: TRBV6-5; CDR3 DNA: TGTGCCAGCAGTTCACGGACAGGCAACCCTTACGAGCAGTACTTC; CDR3 protein: CASSSRTGNPYEQYF
clone size: -; J gene: TRBJ2-1; CDR3 length: 14; D gene: TRBD2; V gene: TRBV10-1; CDR3 DNA: TGCGCCAGCAGCGGGGGGTCCTCCTACAATGAGCAGTTCTTC; CDR3 protein: CASSGGSSYNEQFF
clone size: -; J gene: TRBJ2-7; CDR3 length: 16; D gene: -; V gene: TRBV14; CDR3 DNA: TGTGCCAGCAGCCCAAGATCGATCAGGGGTGGGGACGAGCAGTACTTC; CDR3 protein: CASSPRSIRGGDEQYF
clone size: -; J gene: TRBJ1-5; CDR3 length: 13; D gene: -; V gene: TRBV12-5; CDR3 DNA: TGTGCTAGCGCGTATGCAGAGGATCAGCCCCAGCATTTT; CDR3 protein: CASAYAEDQPQHF
clone size: -; J gene: TRBJ2-5; CDR3 length: 15; D gene: TRBD2; V gene: TRBV6-5; CDR3 DNA: TGTGCCAGCAGCTCTTCCGGGGGGGTCCAAGAGACCCAGTACTTC; CDR3 protein: CASSSSGGVQETQYF
clone size: -; J gene: TRBJ1-1; CDR3 length: 14; D gene: -; V gene: TRBV4-2; CDR3 DNA: TGTGCCAGCAGCCAGCCCCGGGGGAACACTGAAGCTTTCTTT; CDR3 protein: CASSQPRGNTEAFF
clone size: once; J gene: TRBJ2-3; CDR3 length: 16; D gene: TRBD2; V gene: TRBV10-3; CDR3 DNA: TGTGCCATCAGTGTGTCAGCGGGGGGCGAGCAGGATACGCAGTATTTT; CDR3 protein: CAISVSAGGEQDTQYF
clone size: -; J gene: TRBJ2-2; CDR3 length: 14; D gene: -; V gene: TRBV7-2; CDR3 DNA: TGTGCCAGCAGCTTACGTTGGAACACCGGGGAGCTGTTTTTT; CDR3 protein: CASSLRWNTGELFF